The 5 T cell receptor beta chains given below trace back to one sample, sequenced in a study of cytomegalovirus exposure and HLA in healthy donors. Amplification used 60 Vbeta primers and 13 Jbeta primers. Some clones are missing from TCRdb's copy, which holds only in-frame ones; the method was immunoSEQ multiplex PCR. The sample gives fewer than 200,000 clones, approximately 85% of which show up once; 9.5% to 12% is in the top ten. Sequencing used PBMCs. The source of these receptors is a man aged 45-60 years in good health and CMV-seropositive.

This chain joins TRBV6-5 and TRBJ2-1, with D maybe TRBD1 (5 bases). This CDR3 region has 14 residues. Trimming removed 0 bases at V and 6 bases at J, with 9 bases between. Germline values: CDR1 MNHEY, CDR2 SVGAGI. The CDR3 coding sequence is TGTGCCAGCAGTTACTCTTTAGGGGTCAATGAGCAGTTCTTC. This encodes CASSYSLGVNEQFF.

This clone is a singleton in its sample. The V gene is TRBV5-6, the J gene TRBJ1-3; 9 positions match TRBD1. Germline V gives CDR1 SGHDT, CDR2 YYEEEE. This CDR3 comprises 15 residues. J lost 6 bases, V lost 1 base, and 5 bases had no gene match. CDR3 in amino acids: CASSLRGTGINTIYF. CDR3 nucleotides: TGTGCCAGCAGCTTGCGAGGGACAGGGATAAACACCATATATTTT.

The gene calls are TRBV7-2 and TRBJ1-1, with TRBD1 matching 7 bases. The length of the CDR3 is 13 residues. Germline CDR1 reads SGHTA; CDR2 reads FQGNSA. The ends lost 5 bases at V and 4 bases at J; junction bases unmatched: 4. CDR3 sequence (DNA): TGTGCCAGCAGCGCGGGACAGTTCACTGAAGCTTTCTTT. Its translation is CASSAGQFTEAFF.

A note on this clone: The junction departs from the called germline gene at one end, perhaps through a read error. The chain has TRBV5-5 and TRBJ2-7, with TRBD1 as a possible D gene (6 bases). CDR1 is SGHKS and CDR2 is YYEKEE in the germline V gene (reference sequence). The CDR3 runs to 14 residues. The CDR3 region has the DNA TGCGCCAGCAGCCTTCGCAGGGGCCCCTACGAGCAGTACTTC. Protein sequence: CASSLRRGPYEQYF.

This clone occurred a few times. The chain uses TRBV4-1 and TRBJ2-2, with D hard to call. Germline V gene lookup returns CDR1 MGHRA and CDR2 YSYEKL. The V gene lost 0 bases and the J gene lost 4 bases, with 9 bases spanning the gap. The CDR3 is made up of 15 amino acids. The CDR3 is CASSQESTGTGELFF. The CDR3 DNA sequence: TGCGCCAGCAGCCAAGAGTCCACGGGCACCGGGGAGCTGTTTTTT.